The clone carrying this TCR beta chain has a count of ten or more. This record comes from a study of human T cells and chemical hapten exposure. Specified time point: healthy volunteer bleed at 6 weeks. The authors' total RNA extraction used unfractionated whole blood. It was the library that attached unique molecular identifiers to individual cDNA molecules. Each CDR3 protein is one row after TCRdb ran MiXCR on the RACE reads. The data hold 70,000 to 95,000 distinct CDR3 sequences, with 7% to 9.5% observed a single time. The V gene lost 2 bases and the J gene lost 8 bases, with 24 bases spanning the gap. This CDR3 is 17 amino acids long.

The specimen was whole blood. The sequence was obtained from a female donor in good health. Some clones in this sample may be carry-over from other donors' samples. This chain connects TRBV12-3 or TRBV12-4 to TRBJ1-2, with D possibly matching TRBD1 (6 bases). CDR3 bases: TGTGCCAGCAGTTTAAGGCCGGGGGCGGGAATGAGTGCAGGCTACACCTTC. Translation: CASSLRPGAGMSAGYTF.